This record covers a single T cell receptor (beta chain). The target of this receptor is not known. Because the CDR3's place on the DNA is in doubt, the DNA is left out and the CDR3 is given as listed by TCRdb. The CDR3 numbers 14 residues from cysteine through phenylalanine. Taken from the germline V gene (reference sequence), the CDR1 and CDR2 loops are MNHEY and SMNVEV. The sample belongs to a study of post-analysis software for immune sequencing data (dated by TCRdb to between 2014 and 2017). As for the study more broadly: Recorded disease courses included relapsing-remitting, secondary progressive and progressive-relapsing multiple sclerosis, with some patients lacking subtype annotation. A subset of samples was prepared in parallel using single-end sample barcoding, then pooled and co-amplified after Illumina adapter ligation. The multiple sclerosis patient repertoires were compared with 11 previously published healthy control repertoires from donors aged 6 to 25 years. Beyond this particular receptor, the publication reports: Significantly higher frequencies in patients than in controls were found for roughly 5 TRBV segments, including TRBV5-6, TRBV5-1 and TRBV20-1. Multiple sclerosis patients had significantly lower normalized Chao1 diversity than controls, a result that suggests substantial peripheral T-cell clonal expansion. The control group was slightly older than the multiple sclerosis patient group. Direct clustering with F measure revealed strong co-clustering of samples prepared in the same batch, which led to a batch-effect correction.

Libraries were constructed by PCR. TCRdb lists the instrument as Illumina HiSeq 2500. To reduce PCR and sequencing biases, unique molecular identifiers were incorporated into the TCR beta cDNA libraries. Some 500,000 cDNA molecules were obtained for every 1 to 10 million input T cells, so each molecule roughly corresponded to one T cell. The patient libraries were prepared and sequenced with the same protocol used for the earlier healthy control dataset. Within a given batch, samples were prepared together, multiplexed and sequenced on the same HiSeq lane. Per the original workflow: MIGEC was used to process the raw barcoded reads, and molecular identifier groups with only a single read were discarded before consensus assembly and CDR3 extraction. Clonotype tables were post-analysed with VDJtools, normalizing diversity by down-sampling all datasets to the smallest sample size. In repertoire overlap clustering, CDR3 amino acid sequences, but not nucleotide sequences, were matched to correct batch-related cross-sample contamination. TCRdb reprocessing: public reads trimmed at Q25 with fastp, clones called with MiXCR, in-frame beta chains kept. One record per CDR3 amino acid sequence lists the most common genes and DNA. It is TCRdb's table, rather than the study itself, that gives the V and J calls and clone size. The sample table lists about 540,000 distinct CDR3 sequences, 30% to 40% of them with a count of one. Of the sample, 4.5% to 7.5% is held by the ten largest clones.

To demonstrate the VDJtools post-analysis software, the study profiled TCR beta repertoires from the peripheral blood of about a dozen young patients with multiple sclerosis. The patients with multiple sclerosis were children and adolescents between roughly 6 and 15 years of age. The sequenced sample was blood. The receptor was isolated from a girl under 18 with multiple sclerosis. The V gene is TRBV27 and the J gene is TRBJ2-3; TRBD1 was called by the table and not checked on the DNA. The CDR3 sequence is CASSFAGGTDTRYF.